This TCR beta chain is from a study of radiotherapy plus CTLA-4 blockade in lung cancer. Profiling relied on immunoSEQ multiplex PCR, and the TCRdb table lists in-frame clones only, not all of them. Here the sample spans roughly 100,000 clones, approximately 80% being singletons. Germline assignment: CDR1 SGHTA and CDR2 FQGNSA. V shed 3 bases and J shed 4 bases, with 6 bases lying between them. The CDR3 has 13 amino acids. The source material was peripheral blood, sampled from a patient treated with radiotherapy plus ipilimumab. V gene TRBV7-2 combines with J gene TRBJ2-2, with D perhaps matching TRBD2 (6 bases). The source of this sequence is a human donor with non-small cell lung cancer that progressed on radiotherapy plus ipilimumab. The CDR3 nucleotides are TGTGCCAGCAGCTTTAGCGGCACCGGGGAGCTGTTTTTT. This sequence encodes CASSFSGTGELFF.